Detailed here is one T cell receptor (beta chain). The data belong to a study of blood T cell repertoires in COVID-19. V lost 3 bases and J 0 bases, leaving 9 bases between the germline ends. The V gene's germline CDR1 is MNHNS and CDR2 SASEGT. The CDR3 runs 14 residues. Profiled with immunoSEQ multiplex PCR; TCRdb holds only in-frame clones, not every one. In the table there are a few hundred thousand clones, around 90% of which are singletons. The V and J genes are TRBV6-1 and TRBJ2-7; D gene ambiguous. The sequencing input was peripheral blood. This TCR was sampled from a man aged 18 to 29 with COVID-19, enrolled during active disease. The CDR3 DNA reads as TGTGCCAGCAGTGAGCAATCAGGCTCCTACGAGCAGTACTTC. This codes for CASSEQSGSYEQYF.